This T cell receptor beta chain was sequenced for a study of blood T cell repertoires in COVID-19. Measured with immunoSEQ multiplex PCR; TCRdb has only the in-frame clones, and not every one. Of roughly 62,000 clones listed, over 85% are singletons. The sequencing input was peripheral blood. The receptor was derived from a human donor in a cohort sampled during active COVID-19.

CDR3 in DNA: TGCAGCGTTGGGTGGGAGGGGAGTGACACTGAAGCTTTCTTT. Amino acid sequence: CSVGWEGSDTEAFF. This chain joins TRBV29-1 and TRBJ1-1; tentative D call: TRBD1 (5 bases). In germline, CDR1 is SQVTM, CDR2 ANQGSEA. Trimming took 4 bases from V and 3 from J, leaving 15 bases between them. The CDR3 has 14 residues.